These T cell receptor beta chains were read from a single sample in a study of metastatic and nonmetastatic thyroid tumors. MiXCR re-clonotyped the PCR reads for TCRdb. Of about 34,000 clones in the sample, around a sixth were seen once. The sequenced sample was blood. The receptors here all came from a female donor with papillary thyroid cancer or a benign thyroid nodule (not recorded which). Some clones in this sample may be carry-over from other donors' samples. The CDR3 runs from the conserved cysteine through the conserved F or W. The order of the fields is J gene, V gene, clone size, CDR3 length, D gene, CDR3 DNA, CDR3 protein. D genes are given only for firm matches. Only some rows state a clone size, as once, few, many or a class for expanded clones.

J: TRBJ2-7; V: TRBV7-6; size: NA; length: 14; D: NA; DNA: TGTGCCAGCAGCTTAGCGGTAGGAACCTACGAGCAGCACTTC; CDR3: CASSLAVGTYEQHF
J: TRBJ1-2; V: TRBV6-5; size: few; length: 14; D: NA; DNA: TGTGCCAGCAGTTTGTTGCTATCGGTCTATGGCTACACCTTC; CDR3: CASSLLLSVYGYTF
J: TRBJ2-1; V: TRBV12-3/TRBV12-4; size: many; length: 17; D: TRBD2; DNA: TGTGCCAGCAGCCCCTCCGCCGGGGGGAGGTCCTACAATGAGCAGTTCTTC; CDR3: CASSPSAGGRSYNEQFF
J: TRBJ1-3; V: TRBV28; size: NA; length: 17; D: NA; DNA: TGTGCCAGCAGTTTAGGTCGGGCAACCTGCCCTGGAAACACCATATATTTT; CDR3: CASSLGRATCPGNTIYF
J: TRBJ1-2; V: TRBV2; size: many; length: 13; D: NA; DNA: TGTGCCAGCCACCGGGACAACTACTATGGCTACACCTTC; CDR3: CASHRDNYYGYTF
J: TRBJ2-7; V: TRBV3-1; size: many; length: 12; D: NA; DNA: TGTGCCAGCAGCCAAGGGCGGGACGAGCAGTACTTC; CDR3: CASSQGRDEQYF
J: TRBJ1-6; V: TRBV3-1; size: many; length: 15; D: TRBD1; DNA: TGTGCCAGCAGCTCACGACAGGGGAACATTTCACCCCTCCACTTT; CDR3: CASSSRQGNISPLHF
J: TRBJ2-6; V: TRBV11-1; size: NA; length: 17; D: NA; DNA: TGTGCCAGCAGCTTAGGTCAGCGGATCTCTGGGGCCAACGTCCTGACTTTC; CDR3: CASSLGQRISGANVLTF
J: TRBJ1-1; V: TRBV18; size: NA; length: 15; D: NA; DNA: TGTGCCAGCTCACCACCGGGAGACACACGCGCTGAAGCTTTCTTT; CDR3: CASSPPGDTRAEAFF
J: TRBJ2-7; V: TRBV12-3/TRBV12-4; size: medium-sized; length: 14; D: TRBD1; DNA: TGTGCCAGCAGTTTTGACAGGGGGACTTACGAGCAGTACTTC; CDR3: CASSFDRGTYEQYF
J: TRBJ2-7; V: TRBV3-1; size: many; length: 16; D: TRBD2; DNA: TGTGCCAGCAGCCCCATGGGGGGACTAGCGGGAGAAGAGCAGTACTTC; CDR3: CASSPMGGLAGEEQYF
J: TRBJ2-1; V: TRBV9; size: many; length: 16; D: NA; DNA: TGTGCCAGCAGCGTAGGTGGGACTCCGTCCTACAATGAGCAGTTCTTC; CDR3: CASSVGGTPSYNEQFF
J: TRBJ2-7; V: TRBV28; size: medium-sized; length: 15; D: NA; DNA: TGTGCCAGCAAATTGGGAGGAATAGCGACCTACGAGCAGTACTTC; CDR3: CASKLGGIATYEQYF
J: TRBJ1-6; V: TRBV28; size: many; length: 14; D: NA; DNA: TGTGCCAGCACCAACGGCGGGGGGAATTCACCCCTCCACTTT; CDR3: CASTNGGGNSPLHF
J: TRBJ2-2; V: TRBV6-2/TRBV6-3; size: NA; length: 14; D: NA; DNA: TGTGCCAGCAGTTACTGGAACAAGGGTGGGGAACTGTTTTTT; CDR3: CASSYWNKGGELFF
J: TRBJ2-5; V: TRBV20-1; size: many; length: 15; D: TRBD1; DNA: TGCAGTGCTAGGGGCCTCGGGACAGAAGGTTTGGCCCAGTACTTC; CDR3: CSARGLGTEGLAQYF
J: TRBJ2-7; V: TRBV30; size: NA; length: 14; D: TRBD1; DNA: TGTGCCTGGAGCGACGGGACAGGGGACTACGAGCAGTACTTC; CDR3: CAWSDGTGDYEQYF
J: TRBJ2-1; V: TRBV7-2; size: many; length: 15; D: NA; DNA: TGTGCCAGCAGCTTAGCCGCCGCGGCTTACAATGAGCAGTTCTTC; CDR3: CASSLAAAAYNEQFF
J: TRBJ1-1; V: TRBV7-2; size: NA; length: 14; D: TRBD1; DNA: TGTGCCAGCAGCCAAAACCGGGACAGGGTAGGCGCTTTCTTT; CDR3: CASSQNRDRVGAFF
J: TRBJ2-3; V: TRBV3-1; size: many; length: 17; D: TRBD1; DNA: TGTGCCAGCAGCCAAGTAACCGGGACAGGGCTATTCGATACGCAGTATTTT; CDR3: CASSQVTGTGLFDTQYF
J: TRBJ1-1; V: TRBV20-1; size: many; length: 13; D: TRBD1; DNA: TGCAGTGCGGGACAGGGGATGAACACTGAAGCTTTCTTT; CDR3: CSAGQGMNTEAFF
J: TRBJ2-7; V: TRBV4-3; size: NA; length: 15; D: NA; DNA: TGCGCCAGCGTCCAAGAGGTAACAACAACCCGCGAGCAGTACTTC; CDR3: CASVQEVTTTREQYF
J: TRBJ1-6; V: TRBV20-1; size: many; length: 15; D: NA; DNA: TGCAGTGCTAGGCCAAGGCAGGGGAATAATTCACCCCTCCACTTT; CDR3: CSARPRQGNNSPLHF
J: TRBJ2-3; V: TRBV6-1; size: many; length: 13; D: NA; DNA: TGTGCCAGCAGAGAGACAGGCACAGATACGCAGTATTTT; CDR3: CASRETGTDTQYF
J: TRBJ2-1; V: TRBV3-1; size: many; length: 18; D: TRBD2; DNA: TGTGCCAGCAGCCAAGATAAGTTCCTAGCGGAAAGTAACAATGAGCAGTTCTTC; CDR3: CASSQDKFLAESNNEQFF
J: TRBJ1-1; V: TRBV6-2/TRBV6-3; size: many; length: 13; D: NA; DNA: TGTGCCAGCACTAAGCTTACGAACACTGAAGCTTTCTTT; CDR3: CASTKLTNTEAFF
J: TRBJ2-7; V: TRBV27; size: few; length: 15; D: TRBD2; DNA: TGTGCCAGCAGTACCCTTAGCGGGAGTATGTACGAGCAGTACTTC; CDR3: CASSTLSGSMYEQYF
J: TRBJ1-5; V: TRBV4-2; size: once; length: 13; D: NA; DNA: TGTGCCAGCAGCCAACCCGCTTATCAGCCCCAGCATTTT; CDR3: CASSQPAYQPQHF
J: TRBJ1-5; V: TRBV4-3; size: many; length: 18; D: NA; DNA: TGCGCCAGCAGCCAAGATCCTCCGGCACAGTTTAGCAATCAGCCCCAGCATTTT; CDR3: CASSQDPPAQFSNQPQHF
J: TRBJ2-5; V: TRBV11-3; size: many; length: 15; D: TRBD1; DNA: TGTGCCAGCAGCGTTGAGATCCGGACAGGAGGGACCCAGTACTTC; CDR3: CASSVEIRTGGTQYF
J: TRBJ2-5; V: TRBV27; size: NA; length: 16; D: TRBD1; DNA: TGTGCCGGCAGTCACCCGCCGACAGGGTCGGGGGAGACCCAGTACTTC; CDR3: CAGSHPPTGSGETQYF
J: TRBJ2-7; V: TRBV12-3/TRBV12-4; size: medium-sized; length: 15; D: NA; DNA: TGTGCCAGCAGTTGGGGTTCGGGAATAGGCTACGAGCAGTACTTC; CDR3: CASSWGSGIGYEQYF
J: TRBJ1-2; V: TRBV5-1; size: many; length: 15; D: TRBD1; DNA: TGCGCCAGCAGCAAGACAGGGGGCCCGAACTATGGCTACACCTTC; CDR3: CASSKTGGPNYGYTF
J: TRBJ1-2; V: TRBV6-1; size: medium-sized; length: 13; D: NA; DNA: TGTGCCAGCAAACCCCCCAGGGACTATGGCTACACCTTC; CDR3: CASKPPRDYGYTF
J: TRBJ1-1; V: TRBV3-1; size: many; length: 14; D: NA; DNA: TGTGCCAGCAGCCAAGGGGGACGCGGCACTGAAGCTTTCTTT; CDR3: CASSQGGRGTEAFF
J: TRBJ2-1; V: TRBV2; size: few; length: 15; D: TRBD2; DNA: TGTGTCAGCGGGGAGACTAGCGGACTTTACAATGAGCAGTTCTTC; CDR3: CVSGETSGLYNEQFF
J: TRBJ2-7; V: TRBV5-6; size: many; length: 15; D: TRBD2; DNA: TGTGCCAGCAGCTTTGCAGCGGGAGTTTCCTACGAGCAGTACTTC; CDR3: CASSFAAGVSYEQYF
J: TRBJ1-1; V: TRBV18; size: many; length: 13; D: NA; DNA: TGTGCCAGCTCACCAAGCGGGAACACTGAAGCTTTCTTT; CDR3: CASSPSGNTEAFF
J: TRBJ1-4; V: TRBV5-1; size: once; length: 17; D: NA; DNA: TGCGCCAGCAGCTTACTCCACTCAGGGCCGGGTATCGAAAAACTGTTTTTT; CDR3: CASSLLHSGPGIEKLFF
J: TRBJ1-4; V: TRBV4-1; size: NA; length: 13; D: NA; DNA: TGCGCCAGCAGCCAGGCGGATTATGAAAAACTGTTTTTT; CDR3: CASSQADYEKLFF
J: TRBJ2-3; V: TRBV20-1; size: NA; length: 16; D: TRBD2; DNA: TGCAGTGCTAGAGAAGGTAGCGGGGGCCGCGGGGATACGCAGTATTTT; CDR3: CSAREGSGGRGDTQYF
J: TRBJ2-5; V: TRBV6-1; size: few; length: 14; D: NA; DNA: TGTGCCAGCAGTGGGACAGTGAGTCAAGAGACCCAGTACTTC; CDR3: CASSGTVSQETQYF
J: TRBJ1-5; V: TRBV28; size: many; length: 14; D: NA; DNA: TGTGCCAGCAGTCCAAACCAGGGTATTCAGCCCCAGCATTTT; CDR3: CASSPNQGIQPQHF
J: TRBJ2-1; V: TRBV6-2/TRBV6-3; size: few; length: 15; D: TRBD2; DNA: TGTGCCAGCAGTTTAGCGGGAGGGCCTAGGTATGAGCAGTTCTTC; CDR3: CASSLAGGPRYEQFF
J: TRBJ2-7; V: TRBV7-9; size: many; length: 14; D: TRBD1; DNA: TGTGCCAGCAGCGTGCGGACAGGGGGGAAGGAGCAGTACTTC; CDR3: CASSVRTGGKEQYF
J: TRBJ1-5; V: TRBV19; size: many; length: 13; D: TRBD1; DNA: TGTGCCACCTCGGACAGGGGCAATCAGCCCCAGCATTTT; CDR3: CATSDRGNQPQHF
J: TRBJ2-5; V: TRBV6-5; size: NA; length: 13; D: TRBD2; DNA: TGTGCCAGCAGTTTCCGGGAGGAAGGGACCCAGTACTTC; CDR3: CASSFREEGTQYF
J: TRBJ1-1; V: TRBV7-9; size: many; length: 13; D: NA; DNA: TGTGCCAGCAGCTCCAAGGACTTTGGAGAAGCTTTCTTT; CDR3: CASSSKDFGEAFF
J: TRBJ2-6; V: TRBV4-1; size: NA; length: 16; D: TRBD2; DNA: TGCGCCAGCAGCCAAAATAGCGGGACTGGGGCCAACGTCCTGACTTTC; CDR3: CASSQNSGTGANVLTF
J: TRBJ1-1; V: TRBV5-4; size: many; length: 14; D: NA; DNA: TGTGCCAGCAGCTTGGGTGTAGGGGGAACTGAAGCTTTCTTT; CDR3: CASSLGVGGTEAFF
J: TRBJ2-1; V: TRBV11-2; size: many; length: 16; D: NA; DNA: TGTGCCAGCAGCAGAGGGGTAGTGAATTGGGGCAATGAGCAGTTCTTC; CDR3: CASSRGVVNWGNEQFF
J: TRBJ2-7; V: TRBV11-2; size: NA; length: 15; D: TRBD1; DNA: TGTGCCAGCAGCTTAGATAAGGGACAGTATTACGAGCAGTACTTC; CDR3: CASSLDKGQYYEQYF
J: TRBJ1-6; V: TRBV7-3; size: once; length: 14; D: TRBD1; DNA: TGTGCCAGCAGCGAAATGGGACAGGGGACACCCCTCCACTTT; CDR3: CASSEMGQGTPLHF
J: TRBJ2-3; V: TRBV7-9; size: many; length: 15; D: TRBD2; DNA: TGTGCCAGCAGCGCCGGGACTAGCGGGCGAGATACGCAGTATTTT; CDR3: CASSAGTSGRDTQYF
J: TRBJ2-7; V: TRBV12-3/TRBV12-4; size: medium-sized; length: 15; D: NA; DNA: TGTGCCAGCAGCTCCGTCGACAGGACAACCTACGAGCAGTACTTC; CDR3: CASSSVDRTTYEQYF
J: TRBJ1-4; V: TRBV2; size: many; length: 12; D: NA; DNA: TGTGCCAGCAGTGAAGTTGAGACAACTCTGTTTTTT; CDR3: CASSEVETTLFF
J: TRBJ2-7; V: TRBV20-1; size: NA; length: 11; D: NA; DNA: TGCAGTGTGGGACGGACCTACGAGCAGTACTTC; CDR3: CSVGRTYEQYF